Below, 24 T cell receptor beta chains from the same sample are listed, as sequenced in a study of shared clonotypes between healthy human individuals. Generated by immunoSEQ multiplex PCR, the TCRdb table keeps only in-frame clones and is missing some. The sample includes hundreds of thousands of clones, roughly four fifths of them seen just once. The sequenced sample consisted of PBMCs. The source is a middle-aged woman in good health. Some clones in this sample may be carry-over from other donors' samples.

CDR3 sequence reads: CASSLLSNNEQFF. The CDR3 nucleotides are TGTGCCAGCTCCCTCTTGAGCAACAATGAGCAGTTCTTC. The J gene is TRBJ2-1, the V gene TRBV18; D is ambiguous. Germline V gene lookup returns CDR1 KGHSH and CDR2 LQKENI. Trimming left V 6 bases short and J 5 bases short, with 11 bases between. The CDR3 spans 13 residues.

This sequence joins TRBV29-1 and TRBJ2-5; a weak D match, TRBD2 (6 bases). The germline gives CDR1 SQVTM, CDR2 ANQGSEA. Trimming cost V 5 bases and J 1 base, with 11 bases left between them. The CDR3 is 13 residues long. CDR3 DNA sequence: TGCAGCGTTCCAGGGACTTTCCAAGAGACCCAGTACTTC. Its translation: CSVPGTFQETQYF.

This clone was observed once. At the DNA level, this CDR3 is encoded by other sequences in the same sample as well. V gene TRBV5-1 combines with J gene TRBJ2-1, with TRBD2 matching over 11 bases. Looked up from germline, CDR1 is SGHRS and CDR2 is YFSETQ. The trim removed 6 bases at V and 3 bases at J, leaving 2 bases unmatched. The CDR3 consists of 14 residues. CDR3 sequence reads: CASKTSGNYNEQFF. CDR3 sequence (DNA): TGCGCCAGCAAGACTAGCGGGAACTACAATGAGCAGTTCTTC.

The gene calls are TRBV19 and TRBJ2-7; 8 positions agree with TRBD2. The CDR3 contains 15 residues. Germline trimming cut 4 bases from V and 6 bases from J; bases unmatched to any gene: 11. Germline V CDR1 and CDR2: LNHDA, SQIVND (reference sequence). The CDR3 spells CASSTTSGLVGEQYF. The CDR3 coding sequence is TGTGCCAGTAGTACTACCTCGGGACTAGTGGGCGAGCAGTACTTC.

The chain carries TRBV27 and TRBJ2-5; D is perhaps TRBD2 (5 bases). V was cut by 5 bases and J by 1 base, with 5 bases left in between. Germline loops: CDR1 MNHEY, CDR2 SMNVEV (reference sequence). CDR3 length equals 12 residues. In nucleotides, the CDR3 is TGTGCCAGCAGTCGGGGCCAAGAGACCCAGTACTTC. Amino acids: CASSRGQETQYF.

This clone turned up a few times. V is TRBV28 and J is TRBJ2-1; D call uncertain. Between the trimmed V and J ends, which lost 4 bases and 11 bases, there was a span of 9 bases. Germline CDR1 is MDHEN and CDR2 is SYDVKM. This CDR3 region has 11 residues. CDR3 sequence reads: CASSSGQKQFF. The CDR3 DNA is TGTGCCAGCAGTTCTGGGCAGAAGCAGTTCTTC. The variable domain in full, completed from reference TRBV28 and TRBJ2-1, reads DVKVTQSSRYLVKRTGEKVFLECVQDMDHENMFWYRQDPGLGLRLIYFSYDVKMKEKGDIPEGYSVSREKKERFSLILESASTNQTSMYLCASSSGQKQFFGPGTRLTVL.

The chain couples TRBV2 to TRBJ2-7, with D unresolved. Germline V CDR1 and CDR2: SNHLY, FYNNEI. The CDR3 is 12 amino acids. V was clipped by 4 bases and J by 4 bases, with 8 bases between them. The CDR3 reads CASSGLSYEQYF. DNA of the CDR3: TGTGCCAGCAGTGGATTGTCTTACGAGCAGTACTTC. Full variable domain (remainder filled in from reference TRBV2 and TRBJ2-7): EPEVTQTPSHQVTQMGQEVILRCVPISNHLYFYWYRQILGQKVEFLVSFYNNEISEKSEIFDDQFSVERPDGSNFTLKIRSTKLEDSAMYFCASSGLSYEQYFGPGTRLTVT.

This clone was recorded only once. This chain links TRBV7-6 with TRBJ2-1; 12 positions match TRBD2. CDR1 and CDR2 (germline): SGHVS, FNYEAQ. The CDR3 is made up of 16 amino acids. Germline trimming cut 7 bases from V and 6 bases from J; bases unmatched to any gene: 10. In DNA, the CDR3 is TGTGCCAGCACGACTAGCGGGAGAACGGGAACCAATGAGCAGTTCTTC. It encodes CASTTSGRTGTNEQFF.

This chain connects TRBV15 to TRBJ2-7; 11 positions agree with TRBD2. CDR3 length equals 17 residues. Germline V gene lookup returns CDR1 LNHNV and CDR2 YYDKDF (reference sequence). The V gene end was trimmed by 3 bases and the J gene end by 0 bases; junction bases not matched to a gene: 7. CDR3 amino acids: CATSSGTLAGGSYEQYF. The CDR3 nucleotides are TGTGCCACCAGCAGCGGTACTCTAGCGGGAGGCTCCTACGAGCAGTACTTC.

This clone was counted only a few times. As DNA, the CDR3 is TGTGCCAGCAGCTTAGCTGGGGGGACAGCGACCTACGAGCAGTACTTC. It translates to CASSLAGGTATYEQYF. V usage is TRBV11-1 and J usage is TRBJ2-7; D may be TRBD1 (7 bases). V was pared by 0 bases and J by 2 bases, with 14 bases between. CDR1 and CDR2 from the germline V gene are SGHAT and FQDESV (reference sequence). The CDR3 runs to 16 residues.

This chain uses TRBV19 with TRBJ1-1, with D uncertain. Per the germline V gene, CDR1 is LNHDA and CDR2 is SQIVND (reference sequence). This CDR3 has 14 amino acids. V lost 10 bases to trimming and J lost 2 bases, with 17 bases between them. The CDR3 loop reads CATKEAPVNTEAFF. DNA for the CDR3: TGTGCCACCAAGGAGGCTCCCGTTAACACTGAAGCTTTCTTT.

The rearrangement links TRBV15 to TRBJ1-2, with a possible D match to TRBD1 (5 bases). Trimming cost V 4 bases and J 5 bases, with 8 bases left between them. The germline gives CDR1 LNHNV, CDR2 YYDKDF (reference sequence). The CDR3 spans 12 residues. For the CDR3, the DNA is TGTGCCACCAGCAAGGGGCGGTATGGCTACACCTTC. It yields the protein CATSKGRYGYTF.

The J gene is TRBJ1-5, the V gene TRBV28; TRBD1 agrees at 9 bases. The CDR3 has 16 residues. The junction had 12 bases not matched to a gene; V was cut back by 6 bases and J by 6 bases. Germline CDR1 is MDHEN and CDR2 is SYDVKM. The CDR3, as DNA: TGTGCCAGCAGCCCCCCGGGACAGGGTATGGGTCAGCCCCAGCATTTT. Its protein is CASSPPGQGMGQPQHF.

This clone was found many times. The chain employs TRBV21-1 and TRBJ2-7; the table's D call of TRBD2 was not tested on the DNA. TRBV21-1 is a known pseudogene. The CDR3 extends over 16 amino acids. The CDR3 region has the DNA TGTGCCAGCAGCAAAGCGATCCTAGCGGGAGTCTACGAGCAGTACTTC. It codes for CASSKAILAGVYEQYF.

The chain employs TRBV7-9 and TRBJ2-3; TRBD2 agrees at 7 bases. There are 16 residues in the CDR3. V lost 0 bases to trimming and J lost 1 base; unmatched junction nucleotides: 4. Germline CDR1 reads SEHNR; CDR2 reads FQNEAQ (reference sequence). CDR3 coding DNA: TGTGCCAGCAGCTTAGCCCCTAGCGGAGGCACAGATACGCAGTATTTT. Protein product: CASSLAPSGGTDTQYF.

The chain has TRBV9 and TRBJ2-7; 9 nucleotides match TRBD2. Germline V gene lookup returns CDR1 SGDLS and CDR2 YYNGEE. This CDR3 region has 15 residues. With 0 bases clipped from V and 4 bases from J, the junction kept 5 bases outside the gene matches. This chain's CDR3 is CASSVGLAGNYEQYF. CDR3 bases: TGTGCCAGCAGCGTAGGGCTAGCGGGAAATTACGAGCAGTACTTC. Drawing the rest from reference TRBV9 and TRBJ2-7, the complete variable domain is DSGVTQTPKHLITATGQRVTLRCSPRSGDLSVYWYQQSLDQGLQFLIQYYNGEERAKGNILERFSAQQFPDLHSELNLSSLELGDSALYFCASSVGLAGNYEQYFGPGTRLTVT.

The V call is TRBV28, the J call TRBJ1-3, with D tentatively TRBD1 (5 bases). V shed 2 bases and J shed 8 bases, with 10 bases lying between them. The CDR3 consists of 13 residues. Germline V CDR1 and CDR2: MDHEN, SYDVKM. The CDR3 spells CASSLAGGDTIYF. DNA for the CDR3: TGTGCCAGCAGTTTAGCGGGGGGAGACACCATATATTTT.

This chain connects TRBV27 to TRBJ2-1, with D perhaps TRBD1 or TRBD2 (5 bases each). V lost 8 bases and J lost 4, with 9 bases in between. From germline, CDR1 is MNHEY and CDR2 SMNVEV (reference sequence). This CDR3 is built from 12 residues. The CDR3 sequence is CASRWGYNEQFF. DNA for the CDR3: TGTGCCAGCCGATGGGGGTACAATGAGCAGTTCTTC.

As to this clone: This likely came from a read error, as a far larger clone is one base away. In nucleotides, the CDR3 is TGTGCCAGCAGTGCCGGAGGGCCTGGAAACACCATATATTTT. Protein product: CASSAGGPGNTIYF. V gene TRBV2 combines with J gene TRBJ1-3; no reliable D call. Trimming stripped 4 bases from V and 2 bases from J, with 9 bases between. The germline V gene encodes CDR1 SNHLY and CDR2 FYNNEI. This CDR3 comprises 14 residues.

The V call is TRBV28, the J call TRBJ2-7; 7 positions match TRBD1. Looked up from germline, CDR1 is MDHEN and CDR2 is SYDVKM. The V segment lost 5 bases and the J segment 3 bases; nucleotides outside the gene matches: 7. The CDR3 extends over 14 amino acids. The DNA for the CDR3 is TGTGCCAGCAGTCCCCCACAGGGGTACTACGAGCAGTACTTC. Protein: CASSPPQGYYEQYF.

This chain uses TRBV10-1 with TRBJ1-2; 8 positions match TRBD1. This CDR3 is built from 17 residues. Germline CDR1 is WNHNN and CDR2 is SYGVQD (reference sequence). The junction had 15 bases not matched to a gene; V was cut back by 5 bases and J by 4 bases. The CDR3 DNA is TGCGCCAGCAGTCTCTTATTCGCGACAGGGGCATGCTATGGCTACACCTTC. Translating it yields CASSLLFATGACYGYTF.

The CDR3 DNA sequence: TGTGCCAGCAGCCCTGTCCTGATCCTGAGGGGGCAGGAGAACACTGAAGCTTTCTTT. It translates to CASSPVLILRGQENTEAFF. This sequence joins TRBV7-9 and TRBJ1-1; TRBD1 matches at 7 bases. Per the germline V gene, CDR1 is SEHNR and CDR2 is FQNEAQ (reference sequence). The CDR3 loop spans 19 amino acids. Germline trimming cut 5 bases from V and 1 base from J; bases unmatched to any gene: 19.

The chain carries TRBV7-7 and TRBJ2-7; 10 nucleotides match TRBD2. CDR1 and CDR2 (germline): SSHAT, FNYEAQ (reference sequence). The CDR3 contains 16 residues. Trimming removed 5 bases from V and 6 bases from J; junction bases left unmatched: 13. CDR3: CASSTPAWLAGAEQYF. The CDR3 DNA reads TGTGCCAGCAGCACCCCGGCCTGGCTAGCGGGAGCCGAGCAGTACTTC.

V is TRBV5-1 and J is TRBJ2-5, with 10 nucleotides matching TRBD2. The J call is doubtful: the DNA matches TRBJ2-7 better. This CDR3 has 14 residues. Germline V lookup: CDR1 SGHRS, CDR2 YFSETQ. Written as DNA, the CDR3 is TGCGCCAGCAGCCTTAGCGGGGGGCCCTACGAGCAGTACTTC. Translation: CASSLSGGPYEQYF.